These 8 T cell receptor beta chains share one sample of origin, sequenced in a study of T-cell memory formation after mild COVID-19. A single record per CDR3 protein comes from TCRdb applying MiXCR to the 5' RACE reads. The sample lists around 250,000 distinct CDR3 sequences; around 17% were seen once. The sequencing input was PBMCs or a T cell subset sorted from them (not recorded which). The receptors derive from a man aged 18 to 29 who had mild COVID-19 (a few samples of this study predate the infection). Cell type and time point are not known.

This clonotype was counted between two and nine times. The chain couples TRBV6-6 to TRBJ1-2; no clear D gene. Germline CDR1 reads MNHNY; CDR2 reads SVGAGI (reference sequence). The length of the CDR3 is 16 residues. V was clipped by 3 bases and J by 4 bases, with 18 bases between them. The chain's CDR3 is CASSYGPGGELYGYTF. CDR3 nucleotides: TGTGCCAGCAGTTATGGACCCGGCGGGGAACTCTATGGCTACACCTTC.

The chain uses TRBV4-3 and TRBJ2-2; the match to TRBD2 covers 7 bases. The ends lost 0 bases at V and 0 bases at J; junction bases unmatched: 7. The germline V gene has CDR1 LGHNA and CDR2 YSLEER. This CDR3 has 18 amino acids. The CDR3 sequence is CASSQEASGAANTGELFF. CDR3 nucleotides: TGCGCCAGCAGCCAAGAGGCCAGCGGGGCCGCGAACACCGGGGAGCTGTTTTTT.

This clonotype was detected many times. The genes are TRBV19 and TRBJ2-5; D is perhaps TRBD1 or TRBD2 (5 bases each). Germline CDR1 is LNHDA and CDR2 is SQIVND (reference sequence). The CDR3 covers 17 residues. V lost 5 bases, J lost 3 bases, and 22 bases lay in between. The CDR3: CASSSGDVAFVKETQYF. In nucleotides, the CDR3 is TGTGCCAGTAGTTCCGGGGACGTCGCGTTCGTTAAAGAGACCCAGTACTTC.

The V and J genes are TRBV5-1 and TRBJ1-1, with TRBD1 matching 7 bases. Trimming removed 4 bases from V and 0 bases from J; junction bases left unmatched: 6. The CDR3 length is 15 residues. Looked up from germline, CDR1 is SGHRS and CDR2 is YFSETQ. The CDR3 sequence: CASSEGAWMNTEAFF. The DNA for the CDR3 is TGCGCCAGCAGCGAGGGGGCGTGGATGAACACTGAAGCTTTCTTT.

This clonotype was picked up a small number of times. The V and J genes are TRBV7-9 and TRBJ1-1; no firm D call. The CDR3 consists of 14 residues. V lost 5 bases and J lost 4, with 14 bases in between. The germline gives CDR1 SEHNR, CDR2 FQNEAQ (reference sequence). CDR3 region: CASSVHRLGTEAFF. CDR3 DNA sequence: TGTGCCAGCAGCGTACATCGTCTGGGCACTGAAGCTTTCTTT. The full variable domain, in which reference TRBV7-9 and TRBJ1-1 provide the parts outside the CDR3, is DTGVSQNPRHKITKRGQNVTFRCDPISEHNRLYWYRQTLGQGPEFLTYFQNEAQLEKSRLLSDRFSAERPKGSFSTLEIQRTEQGDSAMYLCASSVHRLGTEAFFGQGTRLTVV.

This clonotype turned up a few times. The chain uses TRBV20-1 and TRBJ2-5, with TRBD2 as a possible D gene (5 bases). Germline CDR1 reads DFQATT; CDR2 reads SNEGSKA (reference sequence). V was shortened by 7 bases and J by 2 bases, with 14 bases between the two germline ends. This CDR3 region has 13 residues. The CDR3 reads CSVRASGQETQYF. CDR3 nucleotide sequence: TGCAGTGTCCGAGCGTCGGGGCAAGAGACCCAGTACTTC.

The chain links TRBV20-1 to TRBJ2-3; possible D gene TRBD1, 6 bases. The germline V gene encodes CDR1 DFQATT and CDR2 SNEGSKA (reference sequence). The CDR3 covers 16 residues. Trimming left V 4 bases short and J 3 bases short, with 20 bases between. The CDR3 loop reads CSAKSPLARGTDTQYF. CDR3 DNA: TGCAGTGCTAAGTCCCCACTCGCCAGGGGAACAGATACGCAGTATTTT.

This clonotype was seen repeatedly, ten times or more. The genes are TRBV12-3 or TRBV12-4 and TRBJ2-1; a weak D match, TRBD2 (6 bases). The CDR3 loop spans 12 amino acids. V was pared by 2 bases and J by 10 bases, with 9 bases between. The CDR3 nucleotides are TGTGCCAGCAGTTTATGGAGCGGGGAGCAGTTCTTC. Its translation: CASSLWSGEQFF.